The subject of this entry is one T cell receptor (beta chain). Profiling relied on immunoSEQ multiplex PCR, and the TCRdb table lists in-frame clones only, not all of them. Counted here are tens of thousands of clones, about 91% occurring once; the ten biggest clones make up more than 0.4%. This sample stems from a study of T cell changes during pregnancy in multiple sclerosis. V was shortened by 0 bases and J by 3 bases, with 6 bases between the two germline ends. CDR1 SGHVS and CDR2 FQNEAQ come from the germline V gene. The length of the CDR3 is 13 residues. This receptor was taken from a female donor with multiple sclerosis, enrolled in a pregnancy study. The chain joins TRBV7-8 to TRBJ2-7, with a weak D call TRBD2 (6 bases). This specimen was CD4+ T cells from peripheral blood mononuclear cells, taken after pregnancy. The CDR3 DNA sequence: TGTGCCAGCAGCTTAGCGGGAGGCTACGAGCAGTACTTC. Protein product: CASSLAGGYEQYF.